The 20 T cell receptor beta chains listed next were all sequenced from one sample in a study of T cell changes during pregnancy in multiple sclerosis. The protocol was immunoSEQ multiplex PCR, while the TCRdb copy is restricted to in-frame clones and leaves out a portion. The table records approximately 70,000 clones, approximately 95% of them present only once. Sequenced here: CD4+ T cells from peripheral blood mononuclear cells, sampled after pregnancy. The receptor source for this set is a female donor with multiple sclerosis, enrolled in a pregnancy study.

CDR3 protein: CASSLGAREKLFF. The CDR3 DNA reads TGTGCCAGCAGCTTAGGGGCGCGAGAAAAACTGTTTTTT. This chain connects TRBV7-8 to TRBJ1-4; no clear D. Germline CDR1 and CDR2: SGHVS and FQNEAQ. The V and J ends lost 1 base and 8 bases respectively, with 8 bases between them. The CDR3 length is 13 residues.

The V call is TRBV28, the J call TRBJ2-5, with D maybe TRBD2 (6 bases). This CDR3 contains 15 residues. The germline V gene encodes CDR1 MDHEN and CDR2 SYDVKM. Trimming removed 6 bases from V and 0 bases from J, with 14 bases in between. CDR3 protein: CASRPGREYQETQYF. CDR3 nucleotides: TGTGCCAGCAGACCAGGACGGGAGTACCAAGAGACCCAGTACTTC.

The gene calls are TRBV28 and TRBJ2-3; 9 bases line up with TRBD2. The V and J ends lost 8 bases and 3 bases, in that order; junction bases with no gene match: 6. Germline-derived CDR1 and CDR2 are MDHEN and SYDVKM. The CDR3 is 14 residues long. CDR3 sequence reads: CASSASGVTDTQYF. The DNA of the CDR3 is TGTGCCAGCTCGGCTAGCGGGGTGACAGATACGCAGTATTTT.

This chain uses TRBV6-1 with TRBJ2-3, with TRBD1 as a possible D gene (6 bases). Trimming pared 1 base from V and 4 bases from J, leaving 12 bases between. From germline, CDR1 is MNHNS and CDR2 SASEGT. This CDR3 has 15 amino acids. In DNA, the CDR3 is TGTGCCAGCAGTGAAGAGGGGGTAGGGCCAGATACGCAGTATTTT. It translates to CASSEEGVGPDTQYF.

In DNA, the CDR3 is TGTGCCAGCAGATACGGGACTAGCGGCCTCAATGAGCAGTTCTTC. Protein product: CASRYGTSGLNEQFF. The chain joins TRBV2 to TRBJ2-1; 11 bases are a match to TRBD2. Germline trimming cut 6 bases from V and 6 bases from J; bases unmatched to any gene: 7. Germline values: CDR1 SNHLY, CDR2 FYNNEI. This CDR3 contains 15 residues.

The CDR3 spells CASRAGPQGADTQYF. The CDR3, as DNA: TGTGCCAGCAGGGCGGGGCCCCAGGGGGCAGATACGCAGTATTTT. The rearrangement uses TRBV5-4 and TRBJ2-3, with D possibly TRBD1 on 7 matching bases. CDR1 is SGHNT, CDR2 YYREEE, per germline (reference sequence). Trimming took 5 bases from V and 4 from J, leaving 17 bases between them. This CDR3 comprises 15 residues. Filled out from reference TRBV5-4 and TRBJ2-3, the complete variable domain reads ETGVTQSPTHLIKTRGQQVTLRCSSQSGHNTVSWYQQALGQGPQFIFQYYREEENGRGNFPPRFSGLQFPNYSSELNVNALELDDSALYLCASRAGPQGADTQYFGPGTRLTVL.

This clone has only one observation. The chain carries TRBV27 and TRBJ2-2, with D perhaps matching TRBD2 (6 bases). Germline CDR1 reads MNHEY; CDR2 reads SMNVEV (reference sequence). The V gene lost 2 bases and the J gene lost 7 bases, with 11 bases spanning the gap. This CDR3 has 14 amino acids. The CDR3 nucleotides read TGTGCCAGCAGTTTAGGAGGGGTGAACGGGGAGCTGTTTTTT. Translated: CASSLGGVNGELFF.

This chain joins TRBV29-1 and TRBJ2-1; a weak D match, TRBD2 (7 bases). Per germline, CDR1 SQVTM and CDR2 ANQGSEA. V was trimmed by 7 bases and J by 4 bases, leaving 20 bases between them. The CDR3 is made up of 15 amino acids. This CDR3 is CSARGGRGDYNEQFF. Written as DNA, the CDR3 is TGCAGCGCCCGAGGGGGGAGGGGGGATTACAATGAGCAGTTCTTC.

J is TRBJ2-1 and V is TRBV7-6; 7 bases map to TRBD2. The ends lost 1 base at V and 2 bases at J; junction bases unmatched: 11. The CDR3 spans 18 residues. The germline gives CDR1 SGHVS, CDR2 FNYEAQ. The chain's CDR3 is CASSLVTSQSGTYNEQFF. In nucleotides, the CDR3 is TGTGCCAGCAGCTTAGTTACCTCTCAAAGCGGGACCTACAATGAGCAGTTCTTC.

J is TRBJ2-5 and V is TRBV7-3, with D possibly TRBD1 on 5 matching bases. CDR1 SGHTA and CDR2 FQGTGA come from the germline V gene. Deletions cut 4 bases from V and 3 bases from J, with 9 bases between. CDR3 size: 13 residues. For the CDR3, the DNA is TGTGCCAGCAGCTATTCAGGGAAAGAGACCCAGTACTTC. Amino acids: CASSYSGKETQYF.

The chain has TRBV7-2 and TRBJ2-1; weak D call: TRBD2 (6 bases). This CDR3 region has 17 residues. The V end was cut by 0 bases, the J end by 3 bases, with 15 bases between. Looked up from germline, CDR1 is SGHTA and CDR2 is FQGNSA. In nucleotides, the CDR3 is TGTGCCAGCAGCTTAGCGGTTGCGGGAACGCTCTACAATGAGCAGTTCTTC. Its translation: CASSLAVAGTLYNEQFF.

The V gene is TRBV28, the J gene TRBJ2-7, with TRBD1 identical over 9 bases. Germline CDR1 is MDHEN and CDR2 is SYDVKM. The CDR3 sequence is 16 residues long. With 6 bases clipped from V and 3 bases from J, the junction kept 12 bases outside the gene matches. CDR3 bases: TGTGCCAGCAGCACACCGGGACAGGGATCCCTCTACGAGCAGTACTTC. As protein: CASSTPGQGSLYEQYF.

This clone was found once. J is TRBJ1-5 and V is TRBV7-8; TRBD1 might be the D (6 bases). Trimming took 2 bases from V and 2 from J, leaving 16 bases between them. CDR1 and CDR2 from the germline V gene are SGHVS and FQNEAQ. The CDR3 totals 17 residues. Here the CDR3 DNA reads TGTGCCAGCAGCTTAACGGGCGGGGGCGCGGGCAATCAGCCCCAGCATTTT. Residues: CASSLTGGGAGNQPQHF.

The V and J genes are TRBV18 and TRBJ2-7; D gene ambiguous. The CDR3 runs to 13 residues. V shed 5 bases and J shed 2 bases, with 10 bases lying between them. Germline V gene lookup returns CDR1 KGHSH and CDR2 LQKENI. CDR3 coding DNA: TGTGCCAGCTCAGCGGATTCCCCCTACGAGCAGTACTTC. Protein product: CASSADSPYEQYF.

The genes are TRBV6-6 and TRBJ1-3; 8 bases fit TRBD1. The CDR3 has 15 amino acids. J gave up 0 bases and V 6 bases, and 4 bases lay outside the gene matches. Germline V CDR1 and CDR2: MNHNY, SVGAGI (reference sequence). DNA of the CDR3: TGTGCCAGCAGCGTAACAGGGGGCTCTGGAAACACCATATATTTT. Translating gives CASSVTGGSGNTIYF.

The chain employs TRBV2 and TRBJ1-4; 10 positions match TRBD1. V lost 5 bases and J lost 8; bases outside the gene matches: 2. This CDR3 comprises 13 residues. The germline CDR1 and CDR2 sequences are SNHLY and FYNNEI. DNA for the CDR3: TGTGCCAGCAGTAGGACAGGGGGAGAAAAACTGTTTTTT. Translated, it gives CASSRTGGEKLFF.

This sequence joins TRBV30 and TRBJ2-3, with D maybe TRBD2 (7 bases). There are 14 residues in the CDR3. The V and J ends lost 0 bases and 3 bases respectively, with 10 bases between them. CDR1 is GTSNPN, CDR2 SVGIG, per germline (reference sequence). In DNA form, the CDR3 reads TGTGCCTGGAGTGTCCGGGGGGCTACAGATACGCAGTATTTT. This encodes CAWSVRGATDTQYF.

V gene TRBV10-3 combines with J gene TRBJ2-5; 13 bases are a match to TRBD2. V shed 4 bases and J 5 bases; nucleotides not matched to a gene: 7. CDR3 length equals 16 residues. The V gene's germline CDR1 is ENHRY and CDR2 SYGVKD. CDR3 loop: CAISVRTSGRSETQYF. The CDR3 DNA sequence: TGTGCCATCAGTGTTCGGACTAGCGGGAGAAGTGAGACCCAGTACTTC.

The V call is TRBV7-3, the J call TRBJ2-5; D may be TRBD2 (6 bases). The length of the CDR3 is 13 residues. Germline V lookup: CDR1 SGHTA, CDR2 FQGTGA. Trimming took 4 bases from V and 5 from J, leaving 11 bases between them. DNA for the CDR3: TGTGCCAGCAGCTACGGGAGTGTCGAGACCCAGTACTTC. Its translation is CASSYGSVETQYF.

The rearrangement links TRBV7-9 to TRBJ2-2, with 9 bases matching TRBD2. This CDR3 contains 17 residues. Germline V gene lookup returns CDR1 SEHNR and CDR2 FQNEAQ (reference sequence). The J segment lost 1 base and the V segment lost 1 base, leaving 4 bases of the junction unmatched. CDR3 protein: CASSLGGLARNTGELFF. As DNA, the CDR3 is TGTGCCAGCAGCTTAGGAGGACTAGCGAGGAACACCGGGGAGCTGTTTTTT.